The clone carrying this T cell receptor beta chain was recorded at least ten times. The data belong to a study of T cells after yellow fever vaccination. The overall study: The authors prepared low-cell-number fractions using SMART-Seq v4 Ultra Low Input.

Via MiXCR, TCRdb re-called the 5' RACE reads, giving one row per CDR3 protein. The sample consists of around 310,000 distinct CDR3 sequences, roughly 9.4% of them appearing once. Germline-derived CDR1 and CDR2 are SGHTA and FQGNSA. The CDR3 is 14 amino acids. Trimming left V 8 bases short and J 2 bases short, with 13 bases between. V is TRBV7-2 and J is TRBJ2-1; D may be TRBD1 or TRBD2 (5 bases each). The clonotype was recovered from a man between 18 and 35 years old who received the YFV17D yellow fever vaccine. Sequencing used PBMCs, obtained on the day of the first yellow fever vaccination. The CDR3 loop is CASVRDAAYNEQFF. The CDR3, as DNA: TGTGCCAGCGTACGGGACGCGGCCTACAATGAGCAGTTCTTC.